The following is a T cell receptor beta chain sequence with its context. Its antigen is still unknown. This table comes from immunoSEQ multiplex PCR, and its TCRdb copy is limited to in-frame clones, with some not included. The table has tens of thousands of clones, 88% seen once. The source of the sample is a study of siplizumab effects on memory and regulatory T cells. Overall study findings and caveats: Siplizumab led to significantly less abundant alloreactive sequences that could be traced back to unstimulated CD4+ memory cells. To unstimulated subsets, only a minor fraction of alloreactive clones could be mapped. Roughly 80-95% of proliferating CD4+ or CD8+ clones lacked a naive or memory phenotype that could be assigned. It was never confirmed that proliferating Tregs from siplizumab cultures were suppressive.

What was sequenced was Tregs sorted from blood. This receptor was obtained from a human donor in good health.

The CDR3 DNA reads as TGTGCCAGCAGCTTAGGGTTTACCTACGAGCAGTACTTC. Translation gives CASSLGFTYEQYF. The chain couples TRBV11-2 to TRBJ2-7; D call uncertain. Deletions cut 1 base from V and 2 bases from J, with 6 bases between. The CDR3 is 13 residues long. Germline V gives CDR1 SGHAT, CDR2 FQNNGV.